The TCR beta chain described here comes from a study of control samples from healthy donors and cancer patients. Germline V gene data show CDR1 as MDHEN and CDR2 as SYDVKM. This CDR3 is 15 amino acids long. V shed 5 bases and J shed 5 bases, with 13 bases lying between them. The method was immunoSEQ multiplex PCR; TCRdb's version includes in-frame clones alone and lacks a portion of them. The data hold 100,000 to 150,000 clones, with roughly 92% observed a single time. The clonotype comes from a man younger than 35 in good health. The sample taken for sequencing was blood. The V and J genes are TRBV28 and TRBJ1-6; tentative D call: TRBD1 (6 bases). The CDR3 coding sequence is TGTGCCAGCAGTCCAGTGGACAGAGATAATTCACCCCTCCACTTT. It yields the protein CASSPVDRDNSPLHF.